The 2 T cell receptor beta chains reported below all come from one sample, sequenced in a study of blood T cell repertoires in COVID-19. The table came from immunoSEQ multiplex PCR; TCRdb's copy has only in-frame clones and leaves some out. The table shows 150,000 to 200,000 clones, with about 89% occurring only once. The sequenced material came from peripheral blood. These receptors were obtained from a man between 65 and 80 years old with acute or convalescent COVID-19.

This rearrangement joins TRBV9 to TRBJ2-3, with D perhaps TRBD2 (5 bases). V lost 0 bases to trimming and J lost 2 bases, with 16 bases between them. CDR3 length: 17 residues. Germline CDR1 SGDLS, CDR2 YYNGEE. For the CDR3, the DNA is TGTGCCAGCAGCGTAGGATCCCAGCGGCTACTCACAGATACGCAGTATTTT. Translated: CASSVGSQRLLTDTQYF.

A few counts support this clone. The rearrangement joins TRBV21-1 to TRBJ1-2. TRBV21-1 is tagged as a pseudogene. This CDR3 is 12 amino acids long. As DNA, the CDR3 is TGTGCCAGCCCGACGGCCTCGGGTGGCTACACCTTC. Residues: CASPTASGGYTF.